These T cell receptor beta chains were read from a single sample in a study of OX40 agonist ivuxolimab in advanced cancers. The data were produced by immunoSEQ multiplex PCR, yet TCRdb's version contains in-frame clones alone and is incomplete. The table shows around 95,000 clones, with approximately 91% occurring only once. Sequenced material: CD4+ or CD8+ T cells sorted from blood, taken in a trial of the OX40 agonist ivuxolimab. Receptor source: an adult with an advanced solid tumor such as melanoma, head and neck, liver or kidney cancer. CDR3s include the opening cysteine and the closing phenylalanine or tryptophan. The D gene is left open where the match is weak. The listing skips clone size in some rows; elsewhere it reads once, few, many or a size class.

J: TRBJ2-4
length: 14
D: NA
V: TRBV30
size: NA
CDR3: CAWSVQGDRNIQYF
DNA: TGTGCCTGGAGTGTACAGGGCGATCGAAACATTCAGTACTTC

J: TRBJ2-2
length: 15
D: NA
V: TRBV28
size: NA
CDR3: CASSLGGSGTGELFF
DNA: TGTGCCAGCAGTTTAGGGGGGAGTGGCACCGGGGAGCTGTTTTTT

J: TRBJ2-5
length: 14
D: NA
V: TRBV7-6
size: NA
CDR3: CASSHGTDQETQYF
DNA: TGTGCCAGCAGCCATGGGACGGACCAAGAGACCCAGTACTTC

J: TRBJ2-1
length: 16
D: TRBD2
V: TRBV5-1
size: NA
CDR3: CASSLNVAGVGNEQFF
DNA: TGCGCCAGCAGCTTGAATGTAGCGGGAGTGGGCAATGAGCAGTTCTTC

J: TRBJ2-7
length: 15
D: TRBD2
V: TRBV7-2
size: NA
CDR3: CASSLGPSGSYEQYF
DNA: TGTGCCAGCAGCCTTGGGCCTAGCGGTTCCTACGAGCAGTACTTC

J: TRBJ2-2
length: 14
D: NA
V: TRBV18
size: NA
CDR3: CASSLTENTGELFF
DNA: TGTGCCAGCTCACTGACAGAAAACACCGGGGAGCTGTTTTTT

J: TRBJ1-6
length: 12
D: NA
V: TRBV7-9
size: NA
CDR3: CASSLSVSPLHF
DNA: TGTGCCAGCAGCTTATCGGTCTCACCCCTCCACTTT

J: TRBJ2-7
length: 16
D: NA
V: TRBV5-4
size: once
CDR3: CASSFGPDQSSYEQYF
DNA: TGTGCCAGCAGCTTCGGACCTGACCAGAGCTCCTACGAGCAGTACTTC

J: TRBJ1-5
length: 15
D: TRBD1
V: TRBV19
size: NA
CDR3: CASSIGTGGNQPQHF
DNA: TGTGCCAGTAGTATAGGGACAGGGGGAAATCAGCCCCAGCATTTT

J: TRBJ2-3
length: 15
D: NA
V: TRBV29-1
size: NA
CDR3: CSVGRTQSSTDTQYF
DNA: TGCAGCGTTGGTAGGACACAGTCTAGCACAGATACGCAGTATTTT

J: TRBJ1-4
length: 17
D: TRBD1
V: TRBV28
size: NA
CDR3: CASSFDRGRVYNEKLFF
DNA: TGTGCCAGCAGTTTCGACAGGGGGAGGGTTTATAATGAAAAACTGTTTTTT

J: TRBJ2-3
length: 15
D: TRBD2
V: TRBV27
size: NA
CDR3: CASSSGTSGAHTQYF
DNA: TGTGCCAGCAGTTCCGGGACTAGCGGGGCACATACGCAGTATTTT

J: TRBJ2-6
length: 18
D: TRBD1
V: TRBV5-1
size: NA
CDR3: CASSLSGTGGAGANVLTF
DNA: TGCGCCAGCAGCCTATCCGGGACAGGGGGGGCCGGGGCCAACGTCCTGACTTTC

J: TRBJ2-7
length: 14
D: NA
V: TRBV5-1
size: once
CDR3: CASSFSPIDYEQYF
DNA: TGCGCCAGCAGCTTTTCACCGATTGACTACGAGCAGTACTTC

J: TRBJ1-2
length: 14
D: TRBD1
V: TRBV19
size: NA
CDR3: CASSEGGRNYGYTF
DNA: TGTGCCAGTAGTGAAGGGGGCCGAAACTATGGCTACACCTTC

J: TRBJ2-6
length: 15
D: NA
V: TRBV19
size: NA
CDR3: CASSMEGSGANVLTF
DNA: TGTGCCAGTAGTATGGAGGGGTCCGGGGCCAACGTCCTGACTTTC

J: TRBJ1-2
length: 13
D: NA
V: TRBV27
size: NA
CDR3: CASSLGPNYGYTF
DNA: TGTGCCAGCAGTTTAGGGCCTAACTATGGCTACACCTTC

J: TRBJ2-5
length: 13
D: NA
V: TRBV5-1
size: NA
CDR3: CASSLTPQETQYF
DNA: TGCGCCAGCAGCTTGACTCCACAAGAGACCCAGTACTTC

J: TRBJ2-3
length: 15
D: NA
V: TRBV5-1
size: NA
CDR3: CASRTGSPGPDTQYF
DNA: TGCGCCAGCAGGACAGGATCCCCGGGCCCAGATACGCAGTATTTT

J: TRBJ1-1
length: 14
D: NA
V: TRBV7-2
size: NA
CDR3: CASSFSGTNTEAFF
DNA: TGTGCCAGCAGCTTTTCAGGAACTAACACTGAAGCTTTCTTT

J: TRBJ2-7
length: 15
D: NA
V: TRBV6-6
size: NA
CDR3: CASRPKTGLSYEQYF
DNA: TGTGCCAGCAGACCCAAGACGGGACTCTCCTACGAGCAGTACTTC

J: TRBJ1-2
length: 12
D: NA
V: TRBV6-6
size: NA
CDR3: CASRATGSGYTF
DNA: TGTGCCAGCCGAGCCACGGGGAGTGGCTACACCTTC

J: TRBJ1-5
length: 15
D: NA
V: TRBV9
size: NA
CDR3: CASSVGVGADQPQHF
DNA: TGTGCCAGCAGCGTAGGTGTGGGTGCAGATCAGCCCCAGCATTTT

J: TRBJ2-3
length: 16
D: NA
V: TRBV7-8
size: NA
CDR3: CASSLEVGGAADTQYF
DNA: TGTGCCAGCAGCTTAGAAGTCGGGGGAGCAGCAGATACGCAGTATTTT

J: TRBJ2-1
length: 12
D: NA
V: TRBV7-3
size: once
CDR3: CASSLDSNEQFF
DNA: TGTGCCAGCAGCCTCGACAGTAATGAGCAGTTCTTC

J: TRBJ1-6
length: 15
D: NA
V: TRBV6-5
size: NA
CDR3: CASSYSKGRNSPLHF
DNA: TGTGCCAGCAGTTACTCCAAGGGAAGGAATTCACCCCTCCACTTT

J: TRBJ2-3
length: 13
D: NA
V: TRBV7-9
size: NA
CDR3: CARAGSGTDTQYF
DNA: TGTGCCCGCGCGGGGTCGGGCACAGATACGCAGTATTTT

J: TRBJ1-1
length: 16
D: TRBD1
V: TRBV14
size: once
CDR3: CASSQFMDREMSEAFF
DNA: TGTGCCAGCAGCCAATTTATGGACAGGGAGATGAGTGAAGCTTTCTTT

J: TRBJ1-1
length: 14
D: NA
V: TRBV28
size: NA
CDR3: CASSPRRSVPEAFF
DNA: TGTGCCAGCAGTCCGCGACGGAGTGTCCCTGAAGCTTTCTTT

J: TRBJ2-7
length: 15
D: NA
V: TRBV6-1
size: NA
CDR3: CASSEAPGSRYEQYF
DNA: TGTGCCAGCAGTGAAGCGCCGGGATCTAGGTACGAGCAGTACTTC

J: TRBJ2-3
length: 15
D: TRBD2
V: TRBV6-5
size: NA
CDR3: CASIESGGASDTQYF
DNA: TGTGCCAGCATCGAAAGCGGGGGGGCCAGCGATACGCAGTATTTT

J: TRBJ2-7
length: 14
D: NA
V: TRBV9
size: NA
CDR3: CASSAPGVNYEQYF
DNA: TGTGCCAGCAGCGCCCCGGGGGTGAACTACGAGCAGTACTTC

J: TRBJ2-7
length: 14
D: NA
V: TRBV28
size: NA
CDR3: CASSRPDPNYEQYF
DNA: TGTGCCAGCAGCCGACCCGACCCAAACTACGAGCAGTACTTC

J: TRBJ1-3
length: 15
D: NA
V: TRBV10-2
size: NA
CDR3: CASSPGGAAGNTIYF
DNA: TGCGCCAGCAGCCCGGGAGGAGCGGCTGGAAACACCATATATTTT

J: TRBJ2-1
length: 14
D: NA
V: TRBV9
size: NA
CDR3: CASSVLGESGEQFF
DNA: TGTGCCAGCAGCGTATTGGGGGAATCGGGTGAGCAGTTCTTC

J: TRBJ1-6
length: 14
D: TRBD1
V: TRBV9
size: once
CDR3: CASSGGQLNSPLHF
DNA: TGTGCCAGCAGCGGGGGACAGCTTAATTCACCCCTCCACTTT

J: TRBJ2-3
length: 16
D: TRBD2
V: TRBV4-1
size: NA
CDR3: CASSQVGGVGLDTQYF
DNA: TGCGCCAGCAGCCAAGTGGGAGGGGTAGGTTTAGATACGCAGTATTTT

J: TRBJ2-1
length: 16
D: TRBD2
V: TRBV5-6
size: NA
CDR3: CASSLGRAGGNNEQFF
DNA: TGTGCCAGCAGCTTGGGCAGAGCGGGGGGAAACAATGAGCAGTTCTTC

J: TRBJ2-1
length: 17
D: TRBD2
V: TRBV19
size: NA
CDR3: CASSIASGRGSYNEQFF
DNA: TGTGCCAGTAGTATAGCTAGCGGGAGGGGTTCCTACAATGAGCAGTTCTTC

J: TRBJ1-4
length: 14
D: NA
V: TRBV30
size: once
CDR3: CAWSVKGVDEKLFF
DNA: TGTGCCTGGAGTGTAAAGGGGGTGGATGAAAAACTGTTTTTT

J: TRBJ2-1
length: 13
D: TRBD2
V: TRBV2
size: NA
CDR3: CASSLAGEDEQFF
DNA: TGTGCCAGCAGCCTAGCGGGGGAAGATGAGCAGTTCTTC

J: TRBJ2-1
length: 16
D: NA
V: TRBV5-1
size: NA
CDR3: CASSPPVGQTYNEQFF
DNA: TGCGCCAGCAGCCCCCCGGTCGGACAGACCTACAATGAGCAGTTCTTC

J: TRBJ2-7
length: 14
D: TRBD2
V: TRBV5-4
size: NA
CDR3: CASSRWGGTYEQYF
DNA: TGTGCCAGCAGCCGGTGGGGGGGGACCTACGAGCAGTACTTC

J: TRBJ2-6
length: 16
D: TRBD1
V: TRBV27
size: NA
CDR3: CASRRQGDTGANVLTF
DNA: TGTGCCAGCAGGAGGCAGGGGGACACTGGGGCCAACGTCCTGACTTTC

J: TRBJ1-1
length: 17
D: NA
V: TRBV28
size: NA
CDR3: CASSFRPLRRMNTEAFF
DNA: TGTGCCAGCAGTTTCCGCCCGCTTCGCAGGATGAACACTGAAGCTTTCTTT

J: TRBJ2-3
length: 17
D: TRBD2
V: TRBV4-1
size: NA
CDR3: CASSLLYSGGAPDTQYF
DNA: TGCGCCAGCAGCCTCCTGTACAGCGGGGGGGCCCCAGATACGCAGTATTTT

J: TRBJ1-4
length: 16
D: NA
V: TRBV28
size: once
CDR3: CASSSPLGGEDEKLFF
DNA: TGTGCCAGCAGTTCCCCTTTGGGGGGGGAGGACGAAAAACTGTTTTTT

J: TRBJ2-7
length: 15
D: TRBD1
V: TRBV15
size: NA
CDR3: CATSRVSTGGSEQYF
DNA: TGTGCCACCAGCAGGGTGTCCACAGGGGGCTCCGAGCAGTACTTC

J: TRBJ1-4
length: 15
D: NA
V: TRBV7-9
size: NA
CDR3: CASSREDTTNEKLFF
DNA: TGTGCCAGCAGCCGCGAGGATACAACTAATGAAAAACTGTTTTTT

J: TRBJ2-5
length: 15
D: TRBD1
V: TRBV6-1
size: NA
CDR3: CASVEQGGPQETQYF
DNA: TGTGCCAGCGTAGAACAGGGGGGACCACAAGAGACCCAGTACTTC

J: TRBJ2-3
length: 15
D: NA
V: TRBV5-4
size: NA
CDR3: CASSLAGPVRDTQYF
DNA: TGTGCCAGCAGCTTGGCCGGTCCCGTCCGAGATACGCAGTATTTT

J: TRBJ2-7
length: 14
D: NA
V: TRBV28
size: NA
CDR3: CASSPHKVNDEQYF
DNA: TGTGCCAGCAGCCCACACAAGGTAAACGACGAGCAGTACTTC

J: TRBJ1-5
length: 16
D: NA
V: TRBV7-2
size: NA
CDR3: CASSLGDIGTNQPQHF
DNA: TGTGCCAGCAGCTTAGGGGACATAGGTACCAATCAGCCCCAGCATTTT

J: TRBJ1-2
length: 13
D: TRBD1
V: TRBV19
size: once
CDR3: CASTQGQPYGYTF
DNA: TGTGCCAGTACCCAGGGACAGCCCTATGGCTACACCTTC

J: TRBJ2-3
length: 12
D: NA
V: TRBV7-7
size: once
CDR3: CASSSLGGTQYF
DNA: TGTGCCAGCAGCTCCCTCGGGGGTACGCAGTATTTT